This entry concerns a single TCR beta chain. The entry originates in a study of low-dose radiotherapy and immunotherapy resistance in tumors. Across the whole study: Every six weeks patients received intravenous ipilimumab 1 mg/kg, and every two weeks they received intravenous nivolumab 240 mg. Intravenous cyclophosphamide at 200 mg/m2 preceded radiation and immunotherapy by one day, every two weeks.

Covering alpha and beta chains, TRAV- and TRBV-specific primers were used for the first-strand cDNA. TCRs were put through around 20 PCR cycles of amplification with Phusion. A constant-region primer and the V-primer adapter served as the primer pair. Isolated mRNA underwent amplification via in vitro transcription. One entry per CDR3 protein results from TCRdb running MiXCR on the reads. The sample includes about 9,200 distinct CDR3 sequences, 35% to 50% of them seen just once. The CDR3 consists of 13 residues. V shed 6 bases and J shed 6 bases, with 12 bases lying between them. Germline V gene sequence: CDR1 LNHDA, CDR2 SQIVND (reference sequence). The donors, trial participants, received nivolumab, ipilimumab, aspirin, low-dose cyclophosphamide and low-dose radiotherapy.

The receptor was isolated from a human donor with advanced metastatic prostate, ovarian, gallbladder or colorectal cancer (not recorded which). This table probably holds off-target reads from a library built for another chain. The chain employs TRBV19 and TRBJ2-4; maybe TRBD2 (6 bases). The CDR3 is CASSSGLLNIQYF. CDR3 in DNA: TGTGCCAGTAGCTCGGGACTCCTAAACATTCAGTACTTC.